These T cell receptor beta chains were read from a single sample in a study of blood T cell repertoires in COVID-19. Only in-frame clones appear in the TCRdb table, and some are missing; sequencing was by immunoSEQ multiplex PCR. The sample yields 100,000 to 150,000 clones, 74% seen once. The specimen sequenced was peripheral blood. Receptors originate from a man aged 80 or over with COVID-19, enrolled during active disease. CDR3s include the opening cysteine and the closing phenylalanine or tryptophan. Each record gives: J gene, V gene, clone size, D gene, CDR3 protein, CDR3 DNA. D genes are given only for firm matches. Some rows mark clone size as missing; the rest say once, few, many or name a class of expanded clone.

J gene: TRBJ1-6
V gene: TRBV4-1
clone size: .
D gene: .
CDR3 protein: CASSQDGRGSDNSPLHF
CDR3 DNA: TGCGCCAGCAGCCAAGATGGCAGGGGCTCGGATAATTCACCCCTCCACTTT

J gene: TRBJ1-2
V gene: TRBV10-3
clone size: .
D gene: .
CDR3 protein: CAISESPTDYGYTF
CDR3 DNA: TGTGCCATCAGTGAGTCCCCGACAGACTATGGCTACACCTTC

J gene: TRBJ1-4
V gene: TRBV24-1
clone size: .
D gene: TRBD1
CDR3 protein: CATSEQGTGNEKLFF
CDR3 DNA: TGTGCCACCAGTGAACAGGGGACAGGCAATGAAAAACTGTTTTTT

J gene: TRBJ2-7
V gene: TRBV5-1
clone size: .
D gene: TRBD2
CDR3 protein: CASSLARTSGIYEQYF
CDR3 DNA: TGCGCCAGCAGCTTGGCAAGGACTAGCGGGATCTACGAGCAGTACTTC

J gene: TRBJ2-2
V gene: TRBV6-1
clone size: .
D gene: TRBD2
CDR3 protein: CASSEGIAGSTGELFF
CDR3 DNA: TGTGCCAGCAGTGAAGGGATAGCGGGGTCCACCGGGGAGCTGTTTTTT

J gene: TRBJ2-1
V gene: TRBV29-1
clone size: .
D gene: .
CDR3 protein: CSADGLGGASYNEQFF
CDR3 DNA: TGCAGCGCTGATGGCCTGGGGGGAGCGTCCTACAATGAGCAGTTCTTC

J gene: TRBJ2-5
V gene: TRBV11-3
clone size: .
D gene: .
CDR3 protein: CASSGGGSQETQYF
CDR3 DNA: TGTGCCAGCAGCGGGGGAGGCAGCCAAGAGACCCAGTACTTC

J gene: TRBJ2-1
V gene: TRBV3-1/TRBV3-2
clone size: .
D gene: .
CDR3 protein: CASSQGQDNEQFF
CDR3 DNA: TGTGCCAGCAGCCAAGGACAAGACAATGAGCAGTTCTTC

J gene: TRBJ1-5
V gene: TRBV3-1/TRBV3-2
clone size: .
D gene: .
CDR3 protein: CASSQGGRRDQPQHF
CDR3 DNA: TGTGCCAGCAGCCAAGGGGGGCGAAGGGATCAGCCCCAGCATTTT

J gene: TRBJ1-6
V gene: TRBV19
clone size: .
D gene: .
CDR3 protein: CASSRNSYNSPLHF
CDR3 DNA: TGTGCCAGTAGTAGAAACAGCTATAATTCACCCCTCCACTTT

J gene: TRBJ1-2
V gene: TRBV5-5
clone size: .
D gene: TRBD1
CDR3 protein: CASSAGQGRFNYGYTF
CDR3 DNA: TGTGCCAGCAGCGCCGGACAGGGCAGATTTAACTATGGCTACACCTTC

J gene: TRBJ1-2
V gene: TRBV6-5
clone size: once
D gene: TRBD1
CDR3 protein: CASSYSRGHGYGYTF
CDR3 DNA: TGTGCCAGCAGTTACTCGAGGGGGCACGGCTATGGCTACACCTTC

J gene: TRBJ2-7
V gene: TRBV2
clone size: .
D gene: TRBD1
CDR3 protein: CASSPQGAQQYF
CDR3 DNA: TGTGCCAGCAGTCCTCAGGGGGCCCAGCAGTACTTC

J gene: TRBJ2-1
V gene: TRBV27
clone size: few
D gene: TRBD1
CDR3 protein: CASSFPPGGGWNEQFF
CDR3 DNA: TGTGCCAGCAGTTTCCCCCCAGGGGGCGGGTGGAATGAGCAGTTCTTC

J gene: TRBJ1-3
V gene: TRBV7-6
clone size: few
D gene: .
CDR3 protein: CASSPSGGARNTIYF
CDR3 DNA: TGTGCCAGCAGCCCCTCGGGTGGAGCGCGAAACACCATATATTTT

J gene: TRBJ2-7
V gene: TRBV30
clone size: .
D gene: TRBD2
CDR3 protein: CAWRDSGRSYEQYF
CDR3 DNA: TGTGCCTGGAGAGATAGCGGGAGATCCTACGAGCAGTACTTC

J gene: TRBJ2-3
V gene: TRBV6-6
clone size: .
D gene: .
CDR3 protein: CASTEPTFTDTQYF
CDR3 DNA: TGTGCCAGCACGGAGCCGACTTTCACAGATACGCAGTATTTT

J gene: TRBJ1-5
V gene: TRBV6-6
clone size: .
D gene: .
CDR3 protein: CASRPDRIVNQPQHF
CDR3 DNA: TGTGCCAGCAGACCCGACAGGATTGTTAATCAGCCCCAGCATTTT

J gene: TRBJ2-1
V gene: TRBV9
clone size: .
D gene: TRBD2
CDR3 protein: CASSVGGRGHNEQFF
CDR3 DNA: TGTGCCAGCAGCGTAGGCGGGAGGGGGCACAATGAGCAGTTCTTC

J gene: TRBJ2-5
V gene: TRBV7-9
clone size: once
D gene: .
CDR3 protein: CASAGGVETQYF
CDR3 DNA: TGTGCCAGCGCCGGCGGCGTGGAGACCCAGTACTTC

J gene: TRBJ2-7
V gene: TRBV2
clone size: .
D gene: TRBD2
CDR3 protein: CASRQSGSGYEQYF
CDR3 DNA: TGTGCCAGCAGGCAAAGCGGGAGTGGGTATGAGCAGTACTTC

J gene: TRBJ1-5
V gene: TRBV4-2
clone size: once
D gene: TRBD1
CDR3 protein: CASSLGQGRKPQHF
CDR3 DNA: TGTGCCAGCAGCCTGGGACAGGGGAGGAAGCCCCAGCATTTT

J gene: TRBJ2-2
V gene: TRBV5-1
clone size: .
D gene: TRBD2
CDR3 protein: CASSRLGRENSGELFF
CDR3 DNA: TGCGCCAGCAGCCGACTGGGGCGGGAGAATTCCGGGGAGCTGTTTTTT

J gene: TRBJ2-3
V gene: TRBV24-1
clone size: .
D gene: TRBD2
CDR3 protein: CATSDPLAPTDTQYF
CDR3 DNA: TGTGCCACCAGTGACCCACTAGCGCCCACAGATACGCAGTATTTT

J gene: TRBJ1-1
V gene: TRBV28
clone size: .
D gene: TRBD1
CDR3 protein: CASRGQGDTEAFF
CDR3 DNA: TGTGCCAGCAGGGGACAGGGGGACACTGAAGCTTTCTTT

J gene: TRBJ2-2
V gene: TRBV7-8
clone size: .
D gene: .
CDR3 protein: CASSLEELNTGELFF
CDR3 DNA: TGTGCCAGCAGCTTAGAGGAGTTAAACACCGGGGAGCTGTTTTTT

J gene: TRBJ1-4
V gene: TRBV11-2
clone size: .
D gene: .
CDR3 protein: CASSLGGRSNEKLFF
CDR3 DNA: TGTGCCAGCTCCTTGGGGGGACGGAGTAATGAAAAACTGTTTTTT

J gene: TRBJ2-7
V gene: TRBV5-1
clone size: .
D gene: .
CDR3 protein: CASSTDTTYEQYF
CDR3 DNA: TGCGCCAGCAGCACCGACACGACCTACGAGCAGTACTTC

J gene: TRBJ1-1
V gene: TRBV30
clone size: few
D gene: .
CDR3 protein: CAWRPALGMNTEAFF
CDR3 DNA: TGTGCCTGGAGGCCCGCACTGGGCATGAACACTGAAGCTTTCTTT

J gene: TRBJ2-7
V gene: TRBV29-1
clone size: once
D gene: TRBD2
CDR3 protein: CSVEVLAGYEQYF
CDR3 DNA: TGCAGCGTTGAGGTTCTAGCGGGTTACGAGCAGTACTTC

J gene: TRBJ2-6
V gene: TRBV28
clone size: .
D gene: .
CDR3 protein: CASSPDSSGANVLTF
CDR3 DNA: TGTGCCAGCAGTCCGGACAGTTCCGGGGCCAACGTCCTGACTTTC

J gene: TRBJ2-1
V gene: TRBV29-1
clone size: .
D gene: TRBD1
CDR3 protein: CSVVPGQGSSYNEQFF
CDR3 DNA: TGCAGCGTTGTCCCGGGACAGGGATCCTCCTACAATGAGCAGTTCTTC

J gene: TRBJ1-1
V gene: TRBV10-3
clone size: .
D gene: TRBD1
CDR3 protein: CAISGTGGYSEAFF
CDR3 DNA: TGTGCCATCAGCGGGACAGGGGGCTATTCTGAAGCTTTCTTT

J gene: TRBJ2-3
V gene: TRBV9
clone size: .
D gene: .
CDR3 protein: CASSVVGASTDTQYF
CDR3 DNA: TGTGCCAGCAGCGTAGTAGGAGCCAGCACAGATACGCAGTATTTT

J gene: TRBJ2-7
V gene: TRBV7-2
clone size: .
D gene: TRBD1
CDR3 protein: CASSRTGRYEQYF
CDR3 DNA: TGTGCCAGCAGCCGGACAGGGCGCTACGAGCAGTACTTC

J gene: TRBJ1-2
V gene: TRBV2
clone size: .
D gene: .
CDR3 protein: CASEGGRYGYTF
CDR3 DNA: TGTGCCAGCGAGGGAGGAAGGTACGGCTACACCTTC

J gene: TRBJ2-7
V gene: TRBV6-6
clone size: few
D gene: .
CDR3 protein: CASTASYEQYF
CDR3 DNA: TGTGCCAGCACAGCGTCCTACGAGCAGTACTTC

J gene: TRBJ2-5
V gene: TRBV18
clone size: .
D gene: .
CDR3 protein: CASSPPRGETQYF
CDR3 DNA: TGTGCCAGCTCACCACCAAGGGGCGAGACCCAGTACTTC

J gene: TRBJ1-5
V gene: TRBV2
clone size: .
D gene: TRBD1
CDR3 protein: CASSEGTGRFQPQHF
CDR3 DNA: TGTGCCAGCAGCGAAGGGACAGGGCGTTTTCAGCCCCAGCATTTT

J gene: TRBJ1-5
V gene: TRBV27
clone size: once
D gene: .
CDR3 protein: CASSPSGNQPQHF
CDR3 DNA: TGTGCCAGCAGTCCCTCCGGCAATCAGCCCCAGCATTTT

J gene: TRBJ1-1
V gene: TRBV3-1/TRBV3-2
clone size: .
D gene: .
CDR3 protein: CASSPTGYTEAFF
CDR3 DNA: TGTGCCAGCAGCCCGACGGGATACACTGAAGCTTTCTTT

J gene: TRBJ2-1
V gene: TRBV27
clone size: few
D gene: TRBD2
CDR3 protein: CASSTTSGTNNEQFF
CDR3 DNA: TGTGCCAGCAGTACCACTAGCGGGACAAACAATGAGCAGTTCTTC